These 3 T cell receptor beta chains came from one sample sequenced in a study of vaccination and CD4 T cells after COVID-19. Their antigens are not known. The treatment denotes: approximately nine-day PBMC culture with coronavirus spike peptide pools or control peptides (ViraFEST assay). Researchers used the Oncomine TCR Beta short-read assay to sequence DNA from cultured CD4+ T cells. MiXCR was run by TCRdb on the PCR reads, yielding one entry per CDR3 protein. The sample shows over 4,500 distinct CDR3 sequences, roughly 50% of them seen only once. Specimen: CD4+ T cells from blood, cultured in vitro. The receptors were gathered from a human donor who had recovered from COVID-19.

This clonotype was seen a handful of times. The CDR3 loop reads CASSYFSEQYF. The CDR3 DNA is TGTGCCAGCAGTTACTTTTCAGAGCAGTACTTC. The chain uses TRBV6-2 or TRBV6-3 and TRBJ2-7; D is undetermined. In germline, CDR1 is MNHEY, CDR2 SVGEGT. V lost 1 base and J 7 bases, leaving 5 bases between the germline ends. The CDR3 has 11 residues.

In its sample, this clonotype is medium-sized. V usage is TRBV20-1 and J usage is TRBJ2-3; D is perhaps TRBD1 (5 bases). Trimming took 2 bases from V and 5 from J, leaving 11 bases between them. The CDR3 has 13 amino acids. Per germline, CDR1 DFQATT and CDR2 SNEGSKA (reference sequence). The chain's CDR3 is CSARLQQGDTQYF. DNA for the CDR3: TGCAGTGCTAGACTACAGCAGGGAGATACGCAGTATTTT.

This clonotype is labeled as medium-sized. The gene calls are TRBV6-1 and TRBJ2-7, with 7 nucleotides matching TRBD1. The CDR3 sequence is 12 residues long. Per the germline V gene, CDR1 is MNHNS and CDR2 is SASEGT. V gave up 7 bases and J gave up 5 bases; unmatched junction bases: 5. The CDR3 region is CASKTQGNEQYF. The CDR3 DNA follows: TGTGCCAGCAAAACACAGGGGAACGAGCAGTACTTC.